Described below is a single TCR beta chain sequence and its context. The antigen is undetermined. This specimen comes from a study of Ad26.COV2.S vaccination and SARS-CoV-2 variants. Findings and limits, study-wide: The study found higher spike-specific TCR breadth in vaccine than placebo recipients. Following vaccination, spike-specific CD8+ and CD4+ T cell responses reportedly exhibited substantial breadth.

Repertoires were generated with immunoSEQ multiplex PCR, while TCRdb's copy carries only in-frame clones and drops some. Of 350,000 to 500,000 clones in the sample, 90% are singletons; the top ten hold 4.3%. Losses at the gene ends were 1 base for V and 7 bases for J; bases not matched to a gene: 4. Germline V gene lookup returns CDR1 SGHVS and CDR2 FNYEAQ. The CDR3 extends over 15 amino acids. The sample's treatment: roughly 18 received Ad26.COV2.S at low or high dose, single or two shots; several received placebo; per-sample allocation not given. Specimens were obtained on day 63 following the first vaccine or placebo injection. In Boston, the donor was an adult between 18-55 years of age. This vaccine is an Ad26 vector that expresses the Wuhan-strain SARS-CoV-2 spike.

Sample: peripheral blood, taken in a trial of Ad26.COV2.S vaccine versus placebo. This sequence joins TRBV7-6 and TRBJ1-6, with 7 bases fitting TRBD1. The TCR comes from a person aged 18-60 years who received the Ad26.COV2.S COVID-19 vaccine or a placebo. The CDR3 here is CASSLGAGGNSPLHF. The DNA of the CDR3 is TGTGCCAGCAGCTTAGGGGCAGGGGGGAATTCACCCCTCCACTTT.